One sample yielded the 12 T cell receptor beta chains listed below, sequenced in a study of T cells in Graves' hyperthyroidism and ophthalmopathy. Amplification of TCR beta CDR3 regions used RNA as the template. A set of HTBI primers served as the primers for a first-round RT-PCR of the TCR CDR3. In TCRdb, the multiplex PCR reads were re-called with MiXCR into one record per CDR3 protein. The table shows roughly 500,000 distinct CDR3 sequences, with less than 25% occurring only once. Sequencing was carried out using blood. Receptors originate from a woman aged 25 to 39 with Graves' ophthalmopathy.

This clonotype has more than one count but fewer than ten. This chain links TRBV3-1 with TRBJ2-7; the D gene is possibly TRBD1 (5 bases). The V and J ends lost 4 bases and 2 bases respectively, with 15 bases between them. The CDR3 spans 15 residues. CDR1 and CDR2 (germline): LGHDT, YNNKEL (reference sequence). In nucleotides, the CDR3 is TGTGCCAGCAGCCGGGGAAGGGGATCGACCTACGAGCAGTACTTC. Amino acid sequence: CASSRGRGSTYEQYF.

The chain employs TRBV7-2 and TRBJ2-4; D possibly corresponds to TRBD2 (5 bases). The length of the CDR3 is 14 residues. Trimming removed 1 base at V and 8 bases at J, with 12 bases between. CDR1 SGHTA and CDR2 FQGNSA come from the germline V gene. This CDR3 is CASSLEGLRDIQYF. The CDR3 coding sequence is TGTGCCAGCAGCTTAGAAGGACTTAGGGACATTCAGTACTTC.

In its sample, this clonotype was seen many times. The rearrangement uses TRBV20-1 and TRBJ1-2, with 7 bases fitting TRBD1. The germline V gene has CDR1 DFQATT and CDR2 SNEGSKA (reference sequence). There are 12 residues in the CDR3. V trimming: 3 bases; J trimming: 8 bases; junction bases outside the gene matches: 6. CDR3 coding DNA: TGCAGTGCTAGGGAGGGGGCTATGGGCTACACCTTC. Its protein product is CSAREGAMGYTF.

In this sample, this clonotype turned up a few times. The chain links TRBV19 to TRBJ1-5, with D maybe TRBD1 (5 bases). V gave up 1 base and J gave up 4 bases, with 17 bases separating them. This CDR3 spans 17 amino acids. Germline V gives CDR1 LNHDA, CDR2 SQIVND (reference sequence). The chain's CDR3 is CASSIVGAGRVNQPQHF. In nucleotides, the CDR3 is TGTGCCAGTAGTATAGTCGGGGCAGGAAGGGTGAATCAGCCCCAGCATTTT.

This clonotype was recorded a few times. The chain is built from TRBV12-5 and TRBJ2-2, with 7 bases identical to TRBD2. CDR1 and CDR2 (germline): LGHNT, FRNRAP. CDR3 length: 14 amino acids. The ends lost 6 bases at V and 3 bases at J; junction bases unmatched: 4. The CDR3 nucleotides are TGTGCTAGTGGCCGGAGCGGGGACACCGGGGAGCTGTTTTTT. It encodes CASGRSGDTGELFF.

This clonotype was recorded many times. The rearrangement links TRBV27 to TRBJ2-6; 7 bases agree with TRBD1. The CDR3 spans 17 residues. Per the germline V gene, CDR1 is MNHEY and CDR2 is SMNVEV (reference sequence). The V segment lost 5 bases and the J segment 2 bases; nucleotides outside the gene matches: 9. Here the CDR3 DNA reads TGTGCCAGCAGTCCGAGACAGGGTACAGCTGGGGCCAACGTCCTGACTTTC. Translation gives CASSPRQGTAGANVLTF.

Only one count was recorded for this clonotype. The chain couples TRBV19 to TRBJ1-2; D gene uncertain. V was pared by 7 bases and J by 3 bases, with 6 bases between. CDR3 size: 11 residues. CDR1 and CDR2 (germline): LNHDA, SQIVND (reference sequence). CDR3 bases: TGTGCCAGTAATGATGACTATGGCTACACCTTC. Translated: CASNDDYGYTF.

This clonotype was counted ten times or more. The chain uses TRBV12-3 or TRBV12-4 and TRBJ2-7; D assignment may be TRBD1 or TRBD2 (6 bases each). Trimming took 1 base from V and 2 from J, leaving 12 bases between them. CDR3 size: 15 residues. CDR3 in amino acids: CASSLGPGAPYEQYF. The CDR3 DNA sequence: TGTGCCAGCAGTTTAGGCCCGGGGGCTCCCTACGAGCAGTACTTC.

Ten or more counts support this clonotype. V is TRBV3-1 and J is TRBJ1-1; D unresolved. Per germline, CDR1 LGHDT and CDR2 YNNKEL (reference sequence). CDR3 size: 13 residues. The germline V and J ends were trimmed by 3 bases and 3 bases, with 8 bases remaining between them. As DNA, the CDR3 is TGTGCCAGCAGCCACGAACAACACACTGAAGCTTTCTTT. Its translation: CASSHEQHTEAFF.

This clonotype has just a few counts. V and J are TRBV7-3 and TRBJ1-1; D may be TRBD1 (6 bases). Germline lookup yields CDR1 SGHTA and CDR2 FQGTGA. The V gene lost 1 base and the J gene lost 2 bases, with 11 bases spanning the gap. The CDR3 contains 15 residues. The CDR3 loop reads CASSLNGDTNTEAFF. CDR3 DNA sequence: TGTGCCAGCAGCTTAAACGGGGACACCAACACTGAAGCTTTCTTT.

In this sample, this clonotype turned up many times. J is TRBJ2-2 and V is TRBV20-1, with TRBD1 matching 12 bases. Losses at the gene ends were 5 bases for V and 7 bases for J; bases not matched to a gene: 5. CDR1 and CDR2 from the germline V gene are DFQATT and SNEGSKA (reference sequence). This CDR3 spans 14 amino acids. The CDR3 DNA reads as TGCAGTGCTCGGGGACAGGGGGCCGACGGGGAGCTGTTTTTT. It yields the protein CSARGQGADGELFF.

This clonotype came up many times. The chain has TRBV25-1 and TRBJ2-5, with D unresolved. With 2 bases removed from V and 5 bases from J, the gap between germline ends came to 9 bases. CDR1 and CDR2 from the germline V gene are MGHDK and SYGVNS. The length of the CDR3 is 13 residues. The CDR3 protein is CASSEPGRETQYF. The CDR3 DNA is TGTGCCAGCAGTGAACCCGGTCGGGAGACCCAGTACTTC.